A single sample is the source of the 9 T cell receptor beta chains below, sequenced in a study of identical twins. MiXCR, applied by TCRdb to the 5' RACE reads, yields one record per CDR3 protein. Of 410,000 or so distinct CDR3 sequences listed, around 20% are singletons. The sequenced material came from naive T cells sorted from blood. These TCRs come from a man in his fifties in good health.

This clonotype was recorded a few times. The rearrangement uses TRBV6-5 and TRBJ2-1, with 9 bases matching TRBD1. Germline loops: CDR1 MNHEY, CDR2 SVGAGI. V trimming: 2 bases; J trimming: 4 bases; junction bases outside the gene matches: 3. The CDR3 contains 15 residues. The chain's CDR3 is CASSYPGQGYNEQFF. Here the CDR3 DNA reads TGTGCCAGCAGTTACCCGGGACAGGGATACAATGAGCAGTTCTTC.

This clonotype has a count of ten or more. This chain links TRBV4-3 with TRBJ1-6; D not certain. CDR1 is LGHNA, CDR2 YSLEER, per germline. The V and J ends lost 4 bases and 10 bases respectively, with 11 bases between them. The CDR3 runs to 13 residues. CDR3 DNA sequence: TGCGCCAGCAGCCCCCACTTATGGTCACCCCTCCACTTT. Encoded protein: CASSPHLWSPLHF.

This clonotype was counted ten times or more. The J gene is TRBJ2-7, the V gene TRBV5-1, with D perhaps TRBD1 or TRBD2 (6 bases each). V gave up 7 bases and J gave up 6 bases, with 14 bases separating them. Germline-derived CDR1 and CDR2 are SGHRS and YFSETQ. The CDR3 consists of 12 residues. The DNA of the CDR3 is TGCGCCAGCTCCTCGGGGGCGGTCGAGCAGTACTTC. This sequence encodes CASSSGAVEQYF.

J is TRBJ2-1 and V is TRBV5-1; 12 bases agree with TRBD2. The CDR3 consists of 18 residues. V lost 1 base and J lost 5; bases outside the gene matches: 10. Germline CDR1 reads SGHRS; CDR2 reads YFSETQ. The CDR3 coding sequence is TGCGCCAGCAGCTTGTTTTGGCTAGCGGGAGGGCCTAACAATGAGCAGTTCTTC. This encodes CASSLFWLAGGPNNEQFF.

This clonotype was detected only a few times. The chain recombines TRBV20-1 with TRBJ2-6, with D perhaps matching TRBD1 (6 bases). The germline V gene encodes CDR1 DFQATT and CDR2 SNEGSKA (reference sequence). The CDR3 sequence is 16 residues long. Trimming shortened V by 3 bases and J by 2 bases, and 14 bases separated the two germline ends. The CDR3 reads CSASEGVAAGANVLTF. The CDR3 DNA reads as TGCAGTGCTAGTGAGGGGGTGGCAGCTGGGGCCAACGTCCTGACTTTC.

This clonotype showed up just a few times. The chain employs TRBV29-1 and TRBJ1-1; D perhaps matches TRBD1 (5 bases). CDR3 length: 12 amino acids. V lost 8 bases and J lost 0, with 10 bases in between. Germline V gene lookup returns CDR1 SQVTM and CDR2 ANQGSEA. The CDR3 coding sequence is TGCAGCTCCGGGGACTTGAACACTGAAGCTTTCTTT. Protein sequence: CSSGDLNTEAFF.

This chain connects TRBV6-5 to TRBJ2-7; D remains unclear. The CDR3 covers 14 residues. V lost 4 bases to trimming and J lost 3 bases, with 13 bases between them. Germline V gene sequence: CDR1 MNHEY, CDR2 SVGAGI. This CDR3 reads CASSSPTRSYEQYF. CDR3 DNA sequence: TGTGCCAGCAGTTCCCCGACTCGGAGCTACGAGCAGTACTTC.

The chain employs TRBV7-9 and TRBJ1-5; D is unresolved. CDR3 length: 14 residues. Trimming shortened V by 0 bases and J by 6 bases, and 9 bases separated the two germline ends. In germline, CDR1 is SEHNR, CDR2 FQNEAQ (reference sequence). The CDR3 here is CASSLAGYFQPQHF. The CDR3 DNA sequence: TGTGCCAGCAGCTTAGCGGGGTATTTTCAGCCCCAGCATTTT.

The chain carries TRBV20-1 and TRBJ2-7; D could derive from TRBD1 or TRBD2 (5 bases each). The CDR3 sequence is 15 residues long. CDR1 and CDR2 from the germline V gene are DFQATT and SNEGSKA (reference sequence). Deletions cut 0 bases from V and 4 bases from J, with 16 bases between. CDR3 residues: CSARDLGTAIYEQYF. The CDR3 coding sequence is TGCAGTGCTAGAGATTTGGGGACGGCCATTTACGAGCAGTACTTC.